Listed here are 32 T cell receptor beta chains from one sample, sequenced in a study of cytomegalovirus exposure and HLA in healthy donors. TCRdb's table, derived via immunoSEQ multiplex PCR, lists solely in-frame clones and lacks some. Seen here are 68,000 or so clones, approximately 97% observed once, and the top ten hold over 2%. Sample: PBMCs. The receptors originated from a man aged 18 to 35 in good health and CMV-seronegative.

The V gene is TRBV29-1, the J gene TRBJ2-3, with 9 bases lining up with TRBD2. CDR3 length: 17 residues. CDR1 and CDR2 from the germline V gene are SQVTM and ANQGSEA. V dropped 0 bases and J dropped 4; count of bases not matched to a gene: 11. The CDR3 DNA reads TGCAGCGTTGAAGAGGGACTAGCCACCATTATCGCAGATACGCAGTATTTT. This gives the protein CSVEEGLATIIADTQYF.

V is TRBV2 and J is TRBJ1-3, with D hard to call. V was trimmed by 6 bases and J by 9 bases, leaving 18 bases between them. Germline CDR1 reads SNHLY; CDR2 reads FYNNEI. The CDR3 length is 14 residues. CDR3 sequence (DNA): TGTGCCAGCAGCCCCTCTGGGGTGGGAGGCACCATATATTTT. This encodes CASSPSGVGGTIYF.

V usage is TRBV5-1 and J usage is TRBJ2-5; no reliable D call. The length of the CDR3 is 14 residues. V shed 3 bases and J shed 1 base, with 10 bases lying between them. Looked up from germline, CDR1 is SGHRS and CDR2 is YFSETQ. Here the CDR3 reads CASSSRHGQETQYF. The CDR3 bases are TGCGCCAGCAGCTCCCGACACGGCCAAGAGACCCAGTACTTC.

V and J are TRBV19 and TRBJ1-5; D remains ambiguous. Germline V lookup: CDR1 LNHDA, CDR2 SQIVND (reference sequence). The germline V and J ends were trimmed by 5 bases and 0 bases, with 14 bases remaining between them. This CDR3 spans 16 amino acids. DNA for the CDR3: TGTGCCAGTAGTTCTGAACGCCTCTATAGCAATCAGCCCCAGCATTTT. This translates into CASSSERLYSNQPQHF.

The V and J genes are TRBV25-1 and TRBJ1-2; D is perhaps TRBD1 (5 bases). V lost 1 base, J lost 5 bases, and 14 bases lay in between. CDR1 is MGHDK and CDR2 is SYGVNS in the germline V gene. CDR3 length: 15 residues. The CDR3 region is CASSELGQGGYGYTF. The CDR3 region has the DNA TGTGCCAGCAGTGAATTGGGGCAGGGAGGGTATGGCTACACCTTC.

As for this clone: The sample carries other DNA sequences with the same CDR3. CDR3 region: CASSLNRGLGETQYF. DNA for the CDR3: TGTGCCAGCAGCCTTAACAGGGGTCTAGGAGAAACCCAGTACTTC. This sequence joins TRBV4-2 and TRBJ2-5, with 7 bases matching TRBD1. The CDR3 runs to 15 residues. Germline V gene lookup returns CDR1 LGHNA and CDR2 YNFKEQ. J gave up 8 bases and V 4 bases, and 13 bases lay outside the gene matches.

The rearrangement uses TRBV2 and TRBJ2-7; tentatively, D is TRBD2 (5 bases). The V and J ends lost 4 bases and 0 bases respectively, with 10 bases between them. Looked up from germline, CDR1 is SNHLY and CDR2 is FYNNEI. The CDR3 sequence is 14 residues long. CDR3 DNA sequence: TGTGCCAGCAGTGGCGGGTCTACCTCCTACGAGCAGTACTTC. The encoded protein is CASSGGSTSYEQYF.

The CDR3 DNA is TGTGCCAGCAGTACAGGACAGGGTATGGACGAGCAGTACTTC. It encodes CASSTGQGMDEQYF. This sequence joins TRBV6-5 and TRBJ2-7; TRBD1 matches 8 bases. Germline V gene data show CDR1 as MNHEY and CDR2 as SVGAGI. The CDR3 is 14 residues long. With V trimmed by 5 bases and J by 5 bases, 8 bases remained unmatched.

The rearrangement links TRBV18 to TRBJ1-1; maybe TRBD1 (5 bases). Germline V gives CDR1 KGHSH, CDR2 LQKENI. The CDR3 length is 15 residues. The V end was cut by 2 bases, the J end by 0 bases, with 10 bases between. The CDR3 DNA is TGTGCCAGCTCACCAAGGACGGACATGAACACTGAAGCTTTCTTT. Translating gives CASSPRTDMNTEAFF.

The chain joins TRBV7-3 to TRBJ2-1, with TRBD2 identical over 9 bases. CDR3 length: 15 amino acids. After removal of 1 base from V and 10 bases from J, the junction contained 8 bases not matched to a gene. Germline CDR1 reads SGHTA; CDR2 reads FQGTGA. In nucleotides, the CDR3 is TGTGCCAGCAGCTTAATCAATAGCGGGAGCGGGGAGCAGTTCTTC. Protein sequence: CASSLINSGSGEQFF.

CDR3 bases: TGCGCCAGCAGTCAAATTGCGACAGGGAGGAATGAGCAGTTCTTC. Protein: CASSQIATGRNEQFF. The rearrangement links TRBV23-1 to TRBJ2-1; D is perhaps TRBD1 (7 bases). TRBV23-1 is an open reading frame whose function is uncertain. Trimming removed 2 bases at V and 7 bases at J, with 15 bases between. The CDR3 extends over 15 amino acids.

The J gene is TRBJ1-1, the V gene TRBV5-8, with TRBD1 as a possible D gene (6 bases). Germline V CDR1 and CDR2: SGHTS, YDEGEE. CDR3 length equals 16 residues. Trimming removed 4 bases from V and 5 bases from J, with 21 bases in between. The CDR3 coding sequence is TGTGCCAGCAGCGATGACACGGGGGGCGCGAGGACTGAAGCTTTCTTT. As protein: CASSDDTGGARTEAFF.

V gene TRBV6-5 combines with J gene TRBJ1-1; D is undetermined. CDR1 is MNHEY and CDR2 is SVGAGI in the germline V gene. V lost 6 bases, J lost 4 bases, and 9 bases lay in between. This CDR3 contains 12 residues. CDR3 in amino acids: CASSYTGTEAFF. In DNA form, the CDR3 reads TGTGCCAGCAGCTATACCGGCACTGAAGCTTTCTTT.

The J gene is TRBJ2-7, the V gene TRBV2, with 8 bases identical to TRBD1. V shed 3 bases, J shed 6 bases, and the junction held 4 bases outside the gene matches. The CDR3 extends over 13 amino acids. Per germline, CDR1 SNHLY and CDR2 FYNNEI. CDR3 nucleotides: TGTGCCAGCAGTGAGGACAGGGCCGCCGAGCAGTACTTC. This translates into CASSEDRAAEQYF.

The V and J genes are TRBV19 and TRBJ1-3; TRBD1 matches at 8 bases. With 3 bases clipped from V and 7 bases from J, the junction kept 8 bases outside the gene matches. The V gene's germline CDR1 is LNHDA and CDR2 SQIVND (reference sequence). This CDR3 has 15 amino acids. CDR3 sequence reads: CASSIAQGAWNTIYF. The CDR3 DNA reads TGTGCCAGTAGTATTGCTCAGGGGGCATGGAACACCATATATTTT. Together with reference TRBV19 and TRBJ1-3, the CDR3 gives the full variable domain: DGGITQSPKYLFRKEGQNVTLSCEQNLNHDAMYWYRQDPGQGLRLIYYSQIVNDFQKGDIAEGYSVSREKKESFPLTVTSAQKNPTAFYLCASSIAQGAWNTIYFGEGSWLTVV.

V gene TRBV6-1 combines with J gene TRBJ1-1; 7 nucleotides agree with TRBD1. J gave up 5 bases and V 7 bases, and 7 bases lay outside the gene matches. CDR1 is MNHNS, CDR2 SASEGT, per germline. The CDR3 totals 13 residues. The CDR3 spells CASTLTGKTEAFF. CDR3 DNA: TGTGCCAGCACCCTGACAGGGAAAACTGAAGCTTTCTTT.

Here the CDR3 reads CASSPSGANVLTF. Here the CDR3 DNA reads TGTGCCAGCAGTCCCTCGGGGGCCAACGTCCTGACTTTC. The chain recombines TRBV7-9 with TRBJ2-6, with D unresolved. Per the germline V gene, CDR1 is SEHNR and CDR2 is FQNEAQ (reference sequence). Trimming removed 6 bases from V and 4 bases from J, with 7 bases in between. This CDR3 contains 13 residues.

This chain's CDR3 is CASSEGYTGYQETQYF. The CDR3 DNA follows: TGTGCCAGCAGTGAAGGTTATACAGGGTACCAAGAGACCCAGTACTTC. The chain recombines TRBV2 with TRBJ2-5; D perhaps matches TRBD1 (6 bases). Looked up from germline, CDR1 is SNHLY and CDR2 is FYNNEI. The CDR3 loop spans 16 amino acids. The V end lost 1 base, the J end lost 0 bases, and 12 bases lay between the germline ends.

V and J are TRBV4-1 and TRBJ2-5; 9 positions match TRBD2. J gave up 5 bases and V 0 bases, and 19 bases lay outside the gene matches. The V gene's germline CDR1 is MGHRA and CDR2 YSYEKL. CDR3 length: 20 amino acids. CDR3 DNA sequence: TGCGCCAGCAGCCAAGATCCTCTAGCGGGAAGCGTCCTCCCAAGCGAGACCCAGTACTTC. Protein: CASSQDPLAGSVLPSETQYF.

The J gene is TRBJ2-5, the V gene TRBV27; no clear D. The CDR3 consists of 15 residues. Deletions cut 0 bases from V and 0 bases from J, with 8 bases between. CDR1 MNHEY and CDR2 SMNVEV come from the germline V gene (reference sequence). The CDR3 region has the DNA TGTGCCAGCAGTTTATCCTTATCGTACCAAGAGACCCAGTACTTC. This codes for CASSLSLSYQETQYF.

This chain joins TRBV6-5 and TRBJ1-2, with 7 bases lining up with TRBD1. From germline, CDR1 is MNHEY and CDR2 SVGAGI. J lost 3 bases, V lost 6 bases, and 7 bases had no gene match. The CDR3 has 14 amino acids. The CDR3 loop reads CASRLSGTDYGYTF. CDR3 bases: TGTGCCAGCAGACTATCCGGGACAGACTATGGCTACACCTTC.

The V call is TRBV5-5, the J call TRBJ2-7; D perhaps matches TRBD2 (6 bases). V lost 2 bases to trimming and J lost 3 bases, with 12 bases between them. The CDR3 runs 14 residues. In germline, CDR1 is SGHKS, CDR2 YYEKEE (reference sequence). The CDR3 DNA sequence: TGTGCCAGCAGCTTCCCGGGGGAAGGCTACGAGCAGTACTTC. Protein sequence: CASSFPGEGYEQYF.

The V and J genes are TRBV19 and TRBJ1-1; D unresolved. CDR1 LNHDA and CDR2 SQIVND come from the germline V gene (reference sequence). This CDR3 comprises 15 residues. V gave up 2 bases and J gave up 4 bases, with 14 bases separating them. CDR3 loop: CASSITQRPSTEAFF. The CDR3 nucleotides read TGTGCCAGTAGTATAACCCAGCGACCCTCCACTGAAGCTTTCTTT.

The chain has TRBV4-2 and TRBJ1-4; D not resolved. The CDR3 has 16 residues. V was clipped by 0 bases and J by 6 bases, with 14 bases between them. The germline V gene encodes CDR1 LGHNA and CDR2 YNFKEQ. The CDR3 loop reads CASSQDQYGWDEKLFF. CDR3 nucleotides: TGTGCCAGCAGCCAAGATCAATACGGGTGGGATGAAAAACTGTTTTTT.

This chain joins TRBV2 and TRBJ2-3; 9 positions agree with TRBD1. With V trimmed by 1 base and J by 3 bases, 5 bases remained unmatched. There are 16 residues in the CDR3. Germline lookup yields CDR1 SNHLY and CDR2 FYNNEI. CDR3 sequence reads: CASSEVTGGVTDTQYF. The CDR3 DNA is TGTGCCAGCAGTGAAGTTACAGGGGGCGTTACAGATACGCAGTATTTT.

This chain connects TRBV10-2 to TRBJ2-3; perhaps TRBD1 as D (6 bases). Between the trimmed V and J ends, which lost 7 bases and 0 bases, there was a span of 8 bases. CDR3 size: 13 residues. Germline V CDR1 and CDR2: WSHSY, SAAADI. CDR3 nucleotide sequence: TGCGCCAGCAAGGGGGACAGCACAGATACGCAGTATTTT. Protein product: CASKGDSTDTQYF.

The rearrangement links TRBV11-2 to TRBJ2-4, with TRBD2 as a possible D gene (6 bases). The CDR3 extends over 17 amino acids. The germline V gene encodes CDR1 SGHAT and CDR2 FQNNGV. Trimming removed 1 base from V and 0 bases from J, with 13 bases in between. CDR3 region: CASSLGPSVVAKNIQYF. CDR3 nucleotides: TGTGCCAGCAGCTTAGGTCCTAGCGTGGTAGCCAAAAACATTCAGTACTTC.

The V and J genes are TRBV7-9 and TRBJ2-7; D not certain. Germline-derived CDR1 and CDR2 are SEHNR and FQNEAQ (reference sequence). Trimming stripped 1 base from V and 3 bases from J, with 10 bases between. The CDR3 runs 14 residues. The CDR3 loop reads CASSLGSLNYEQYF. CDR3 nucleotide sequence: TGTGCCAGCAGCTTAGGGTCACTAAACTACGAGCAGTACTTC. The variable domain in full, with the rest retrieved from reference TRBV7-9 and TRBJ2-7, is DTGVSQNPRHKITKRGQNVTFRCDPISEHNRLYWYRQTLGQGPEFLTYFQNEAQLEKSRLLSDRFSAERPKGSFSTLEIQRTEQGDSAMYLCASSLGSLNYEQYFGPGTRLTVT.

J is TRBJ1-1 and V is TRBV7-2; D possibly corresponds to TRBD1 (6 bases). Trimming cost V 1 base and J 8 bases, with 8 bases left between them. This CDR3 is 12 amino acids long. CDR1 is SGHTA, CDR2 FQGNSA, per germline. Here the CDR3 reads CASSLGDKEAFF. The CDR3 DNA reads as TGTGCCAGCAGCTTAGGGGACAAAGAAGCTTTCTTT.

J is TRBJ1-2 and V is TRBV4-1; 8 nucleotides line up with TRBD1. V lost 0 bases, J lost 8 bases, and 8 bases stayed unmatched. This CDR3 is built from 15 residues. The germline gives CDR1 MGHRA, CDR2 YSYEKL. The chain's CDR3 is CASSQEVRGLGGYTF. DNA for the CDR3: TGCGCCAGCAGCCAAGAAGTCAGGGGGCTTGGAGGCTACACCTTC.

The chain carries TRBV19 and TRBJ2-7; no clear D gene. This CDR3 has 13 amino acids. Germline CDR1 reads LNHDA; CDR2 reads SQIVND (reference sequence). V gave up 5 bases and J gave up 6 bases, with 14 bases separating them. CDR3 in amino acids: CASSVPLGGEQYF. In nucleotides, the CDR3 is TGTGCCAGTAGTGTGCCCCTTGGCGGCGAGCAGTACTTC.

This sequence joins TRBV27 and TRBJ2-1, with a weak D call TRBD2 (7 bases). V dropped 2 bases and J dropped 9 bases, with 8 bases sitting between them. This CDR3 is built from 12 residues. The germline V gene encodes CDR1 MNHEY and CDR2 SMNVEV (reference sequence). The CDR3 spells CASSLRGGEQFF. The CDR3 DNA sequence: TGTGCCAGCAGTTTAAGGGGGGGTGAGCAGTTCTTC.